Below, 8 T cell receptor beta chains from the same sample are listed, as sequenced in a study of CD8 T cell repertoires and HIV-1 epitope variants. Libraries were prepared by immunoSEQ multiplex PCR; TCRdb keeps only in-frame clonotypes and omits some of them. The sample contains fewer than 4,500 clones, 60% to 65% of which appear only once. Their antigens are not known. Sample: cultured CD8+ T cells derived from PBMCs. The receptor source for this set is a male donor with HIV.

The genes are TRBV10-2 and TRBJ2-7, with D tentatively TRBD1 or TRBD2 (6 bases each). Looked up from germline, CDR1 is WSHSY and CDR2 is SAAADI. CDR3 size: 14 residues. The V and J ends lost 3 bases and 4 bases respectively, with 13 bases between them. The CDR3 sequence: CASSEGGLIYEQYF. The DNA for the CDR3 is TGCGCCAGCAGTGAAGGGGGGTTGATTTACGAGCAGTACTTC.

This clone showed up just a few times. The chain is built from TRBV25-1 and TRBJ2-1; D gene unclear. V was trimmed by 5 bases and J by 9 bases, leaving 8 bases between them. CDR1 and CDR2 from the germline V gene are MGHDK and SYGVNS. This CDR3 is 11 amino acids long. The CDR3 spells CASSRLGEQFF. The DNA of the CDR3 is TGTGCCAGCAGTCGGCTCGGTGAGCAGTTCTTC.

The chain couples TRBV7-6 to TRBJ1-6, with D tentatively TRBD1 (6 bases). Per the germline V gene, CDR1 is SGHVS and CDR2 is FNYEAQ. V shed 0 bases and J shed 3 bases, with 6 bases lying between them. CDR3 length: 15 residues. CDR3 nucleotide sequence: TGTGCCAGCAGCTTAGCACAGGGCTATAATTCACCCCTCCACTTT. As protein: CASSLAQGYNSPLHF. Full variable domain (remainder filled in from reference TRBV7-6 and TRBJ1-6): GAGVSQSPRYKVTKRGQDVALRCDPISGHVSLYWYRQALGQGPEFLTYFNYEAQQDKSGLPNDRFSAERPEGSISTLTIQRTEQRDSAMYRCASSLAQGYNSPLHFGNGTRLTVT.

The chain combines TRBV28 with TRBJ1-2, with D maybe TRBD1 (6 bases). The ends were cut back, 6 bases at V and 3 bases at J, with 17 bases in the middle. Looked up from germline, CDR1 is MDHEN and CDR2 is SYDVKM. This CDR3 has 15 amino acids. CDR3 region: CASRSQGRRDYGYTF. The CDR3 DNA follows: TGTGCCAGCAGGAGCCAGGGGAGAAGGGACTATGGCTACACCTTC.

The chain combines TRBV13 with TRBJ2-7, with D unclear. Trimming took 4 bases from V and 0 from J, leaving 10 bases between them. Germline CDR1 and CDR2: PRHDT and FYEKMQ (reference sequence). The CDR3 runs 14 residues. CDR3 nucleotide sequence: TGTGCCAGCAGCTCCTCCGAGAGCTCCTACGAGCAGTACTTC. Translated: CASSSSESSYEQYF.

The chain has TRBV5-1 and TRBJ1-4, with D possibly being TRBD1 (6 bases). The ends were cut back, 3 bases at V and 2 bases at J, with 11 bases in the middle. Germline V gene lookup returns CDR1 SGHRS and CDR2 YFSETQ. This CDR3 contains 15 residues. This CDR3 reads CASSSAGATNEKLFF. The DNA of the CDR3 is TGCGCCAGCAGCTCCGCAGGGGCGACTAATGAAAAACTGTTTTTT.

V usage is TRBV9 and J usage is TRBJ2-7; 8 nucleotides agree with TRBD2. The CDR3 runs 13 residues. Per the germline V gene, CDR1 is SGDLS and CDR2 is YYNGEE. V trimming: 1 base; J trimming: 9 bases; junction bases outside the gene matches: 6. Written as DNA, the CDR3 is TGTGCCAGCAGCGTATCGGGAGGGGAGGTGCAGTACTTC. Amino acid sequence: CASSVSGGEVQYF.

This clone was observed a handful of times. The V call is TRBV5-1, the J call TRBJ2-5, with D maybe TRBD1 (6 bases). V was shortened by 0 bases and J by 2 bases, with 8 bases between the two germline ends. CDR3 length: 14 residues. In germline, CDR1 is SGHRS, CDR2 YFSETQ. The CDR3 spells CASSLAGQQETQYF. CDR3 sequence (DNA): TGCGCCAGCAGCTTGGCCGGACAGCAAGAGACCCAGTACTTC.